One and the same sample provided the 19 T cell receptor beta chains below, sequenced in a study of blood T cell repertoires in COVID-19. Some clones are missing from TCRdb's copy, which holds only in-frame ones; the method was immunoSEQ multiplex PCR. The repertoire has approximately 200,000 clones, less than 85% of them found once; the top ten carry under 2%. What was sequenced was PBMCs or T cells enriched from blood (not recorded which). The receptors were gathered from a man in his sixties who had recovered from COVID-19.

The V call is TRBV11-1, the J call TRBJ2-1; TRBD1 matches 7 bases. Germline V gene lookup returns CDR1 SGHAT and CDR2 FQDESV (reference sequence). This CDR3 has 16 residues. The ends lost 4 bases at V and 0 bases at J; junction bases unmatched: 6. Here the CDR3 DNA reads TGTGCCAGCAGCTCCGTGGACAGGTTCTCCTACAATGAGCAGTTCTTC. This encodes CASSSVDRFSYNEQFF.

The chain joins TRBV11-3 to TRBJ2-1; TRBD2 is a possible D gene (6 bases). V lost 3 bases, J lost 10 bases, and 13 bases lay in between. Germline loops: CDR1 SGHNT, CDR2 YENEEA. This CDR3 has 13 residues. CDR3 sequence reads: CASSFPGTEEQFF. CDR3 coding DNA: TGTGCCAGCAGCTTCCCTGGGACTGAGGAGCAGTTCTTC.

V is TRBV5-1 and J is TRBJ2-3; D gene ambiguous. V gave up 3 bases and J gave up 0 bases, with 5 bases separating them. Per germline, CDR1 SGHRS and CDR2 YFSETQ. This CDR3 contains 13 residues. This CDR3 is CASSYTSTDTQYF. CDR3 DNA sequence: TGCGCCAGCAGCTACACAAGCACAGATACGCAGTATTTT. The whole variable domain, remainder taken from reference TRBV5-1 and TRBJ2-3, is KAGVTQTPRYLIKTRGQQVTLSCSPISGHRSVSWYQQTPGQGLQFLFEYFSETQRNKGNFPGRFSGRQFSNSRSEMNVSTLELGDSALYLCASSYTSTDTQYFGPGTRLTVL.

The chain has TRBV18 and TRBJ1-1; TRBD1 might be the D (6 bases). Looked up from germline, CDR1 is KGHSH and CDR2 is LQKENI. With 3 bases removed from V and 0 bases from J, the gap between germline ends came to 17 bases. There are 17 residues in the CDR3. The CDR3 region has the DNA TGTGCCAGCTCACCGCCGGGCAGGGGTACTATGAACACTGAAGCTTTCTTT. It encodes CASSPPGRGTMNTEAFF.

The chain recombines TRBV30 with TRBJ2-5; the D is unclear. CDR3 length: 12 amino acids. V lost 1 base, J lost 5 bases, and 8 bases lay in between. CDR1 and CDR2 from the germline V gene are GTSNPN and SVGIG (reference sequence). The CDR3 bases are TGTGCCTGGAGTGCTTTGAGGGAGACCCAGTACTTC. As protein: CAWSALRETQYF. The full variable domain, rest sourced from reference TRBV30 and TRBJ2-5, is SQTIHQWPATLVQPVGSPLSLECTVEGTSNPNLYWYRQAAGRGLQLLFYSVGIGQISSEVPQNLSASRPQDRQFILSSKKLLLSDSGFYLCAWSALRETQYFGPGTRLLVL.

The V gene is TRBV5-1, the J gene TRBJ1-3, with D perhaps matching TRBD1 (6 bases). The CDR3 runs to 14 residues. The ends were cut back, 3 bases at V and 2 bases at J, with 9 bases in the middle. The germline V gene has CDR1 SGHRS and CDR2 YFSETQ. CDR3 residues: CASSSEGAGNTIYF. The CDR3 region has the DNA TGCGCCAGCAGCTCCGAGGGGGCTGGAAACACCATATATTTT. Using reference TRBV5-1 and TRBJ1-3 for the parts outside the CDR3, the full variable domain is KAGVTQTPRYLIKTRGQQVTLSCSPISGHRSVSWYQQTPGQGLQFLFEYFSETQRNKGNFPGRFSGRQFSNSRSEMNVSTLELGDSALYLCASSSEGAGNTIYFGEGSWLTVV.

The genes are TRBV2 and TRBJ1-2; 7 bases align to TRBD1. The CDR3 totals 14 residues. Per germline, CDR1 SNHLY and CDR2 FYNNEI. The V segment lost 7 bases and the J segment 4 bases; nucleotides outside the gene matches: 9. The CDR3 coding sequence is TGTGCCAGCAATCCGGACAGGACAAGCTATGGCTACACCTTC. It encodes CASNPDRTSYGYTF.

The rearrangement joins TRBV6-5 to TRBJ1-1, with D unresolved. Between the trimmed V and J ends, which lost 0 bases and 1 base, there was a span of 3 bases. This CDR3 region has 13 residues. Germline loops: CDR1 MNHEY, CDR2 SVGAGI. The CDR3 sequence: CASSYSWNTEAFF. The DNA of the CDR3 is TGTGCCAGCAGTTACTCCTGGAACACTGAAGCTTTCTTT.

This clone has a single count. The V and J genes are TRBV13 and TRBJ1-3, with TRBD1 matching 9 bases. Germline V gene sequence: CDR1 PRHDT, CDR2 FYEKMQ (reference sequence). The CDR3 spans 16 residues. The J segment lost 5 bases and the V segment lost 0 bases, leaving 5 bases of the junction unmatched. The CDR3 sequence is CASSLGTGGIRNTIYF. The CDR3 nucleotides are TGTGCCAGCAGCTTAGGGACAGGGGGAATTAGAAACACCATATATTTT.

This chain links TRBV5-8 with TRBJ2-7; possibly TRBD1 for D (6 bases). The germline gives CDR1 SGHTS, CDR2 YDEGEE. This CDR3 contains 13 residues. The ends were cut back, 0 bases at V and 9 bases at J, with 13 bases in the middle. The CDR3 nucleotides are TGTGCCAGCAGCTTGGGAGTACAGGGCGCGCAGTACTTC. Protein sequence: CASSLGVQGAQYF.

The V gene is TRBV7-9, the J gene TRBJ2-2; 10 bases are a match to TRBD2. The CDR3 is 17 amino acids. Trimming at V came to 4 bases and at J to 1 base, leaving 6 bases not matched to a gene. Germline V gene data show CDR1 as SEHNR and CDR2 as FQNEAQ (reference sequence). The CDR3 loop reads CASSSKRLAGNTGELFF. The CDR3 DNA sequence: TGTGCCAGCAGCTCCAAAAGACTAGCGGGGAACACCGGGGAGCTGTTTTTT.

The gene calls are TRBV7-8 and TRBJ1-1, with D possibly being TRBD1 (5 bases). CDR3 length equals 14 residues. Germline lookup yields CDR1 SGHVS and CDR2 FQNEAQ. V shed 5 bases and J shed 4 bases, with 14 bases lying between them. CDR3 bases: TGTGCCAGCAGCCAATGGGAGGGGCGCACTGAAGCTTTCTTT. Amino acid sequence: CASSQWEGRTEAFF.

This chain connects TRBV19 to TRBJ1-4; TRBD1 might be the D (5 bases). Germline V gene lookup returns CDR1 LNHDA and CDR2 SQIVND (reference sequence). Trimming cost V 3 bases and J 6 bases, with 8 bases left between them. This CDR3 spans 13 amino acids. CDR3 DNA: TGTGCCAGTAGTATCCAGGGTTATGAAAAACTGTTTTTT. It specifies CASSIQGYEKLFF. The full variable domain, its missing parts supplied by reference TRBV19 and TRBJ1-4, is DGGITQSPKYLFRKEGQNVTLSCEQNLNHDAMYWYRQDPGQGLRLIYYSQIVNDFQKGDIAEGYSVSREKKESFPLTVTSAQKNPTAFYLCASSIQGYEKLFFGSGTQLSVL.

The chain is built from TRBV3-1 (or the pseudogene TRBV3-2) and TRBJ1-3, with a possible D match to TRBD1 (6 bases). There are 15 residues in the CDR3. Germline V gene data show CDR1 as LGHDT and CDR2 as YNNKEL (reference sequence). V was shortened by 2 bases and J by 7 bases, with 15 bases between the two germline ends. CDR3 in DNA: TGTGCCAGCAGCCAACTGGTTAGCCAGGGGAACACCATATATTTT. This codes for CASSQLVSQGNTIYF.

The CDR3 region has the DNA TGTGCCAGCAGAGGCCGGGACAGGATTTATGGCTACACCTTC. Protein: CASRGRDRIYGYTF. The rearrangement joins TRBV6-5 to TRBJ1-2; 8 nucleotides line up with TRBD1. CDR3 length: 14 amino acids. Trimming cost V 6 bases and J 5 bases; bases outside gene matches: 8. Germline V lookup: CDR1 MNHEY, CDR2 SVGAGI.

The chain employs TRBV7-2 and TRBJ1-2, with D possibly matching TRBD1 (5 bases). The CDR3 contains 15 residues. Trimming cost V 1 base and J 5 bases, with 14 bases left between them. Germline V gene sequence: CDR1 SGHTA, CDR2 FQGNSA. CDR3: CASSLGFRQGYGYTF. CDR3 DNA sequence: TGTGCCAGCAGCTTAGGGTTTCGGCAGGGTTATGGCTACACCTTC.

The rearrangement uses TRBV18 and TRBJ1-1, with D possibly being TRBD1 (6 bases). The CDR3 contains 14 residues. Germline CDR1 is KGHSH and CDR2 is LQKENI. V lost 6 bases and J lost 1, with 12 bases in between. The CDR3 DNA follows: TGTGCCAGCTCGTGGAGGACAGAGAACACTGAAGCTTTCTTT. Its protein is CASSWRTENTEAFF. Using reference TRBV18 and TRBJ1-1 for the parts outside the CDR3, the full variable domain is NAGVMQNPRHLVRRRGQEARLRCSPMKGHSHVYWYRQLPEEGLKFMVYLQKENIIDESGMPKERFSAEFPKEGPSILRIQQVVRGDSAAYFCASSWRTENTEAFFGQGTRLTVV.

The rearrangement joins TRBV7-2 to TRBJ2-5, with a possible D match to TRBD1 (5 bases). The V and J ends lost 2 bases and 4 bases respectively, with 14 bases between them. CDR1 is SGHTA, CDR2 FQGNSA, per germline. This CDR3 is built from 15 residues. CDR3 amino acids: CASSLMQGETETQYF. The CDR3 region has the DNA TGTGCCAGCAGCTTAATGCAGGGCGAAACAGAGACCCAGTACTTC.

The chain uses TRBV18 and TRBJ1-5; a possible D gene is TRBD1 (6 bases). This CDR3 is 15 amino acids long. The V and J ends lost 2 bases and 4 bases respectively, with 12 bases between them. Germline V gene data show CDR1 as KGHSH and CDR2 as LQKENI. The CDR3: CASSPSRGLNQPQHF. CDR3 coding DNA: TGTGCCAGCTCACCAAGCAGGGGCCTGAATCAGCCCCAGCATTTT.